The sequence of this TCR beta chain was determined in a study of vaccination effects on CD4 cells after COVID-19. Study-level points and caveats: Clones arising from infection and from vaccination showed marked clonal contraction late after vaccination.

As to this clone: Its antigen is undetermined.

TCRdb's copy holds only in-frame clones and misses some; the assay was immunoSEQ multiplex PCR. The table shows 50,000 to 65,000 clones, with roughly 80% occurring only once. Before sequencing took place, the ViraFEST assay used viral peptide pools to expand antigen-specific CD4+ T cells. Isolation of CD4+ T cells took place after about nine days of culture. The material was CD4+ T cells from PBMCs cultured with HCoV-229E spike peptides, obtained before COVID-19 vaccination. The sequence was collected from a human donor who received a COVID-19 vaccine.

The CDR3 coding sequence is TGCGCCAGCAGCCCCCGTATGAAACAGACCCTAATCCATCAGCCCCAGCATTTT. Translation: CASSPRMKQTLIHQPQHF. The chain combines TRBV4-1 with TRBJ1-5; D not certain. The CDR3 spans 18 residues. Germline lookup yields CDR1 MGHRA and CDR2 YSYEKL. V dropped 4 bases and J dropped 5 bases, with 24 bases sitting between them.